A single T cell receptor (beta chain) is shown here with its context. The sample originates from a study of blood T cell repertoires in COVID-19. Study in general: The origin of the acute and convalescent COVID-19 samples was the United States, Italy and Spain. Sample material is recorded as cDNA or gDNA derived from T cells, B-cell-depleted T cells, or PBMCs.

Trimming shortened V by 0 bases and J by 0 bases, and 11 bases separated the two germline ends. The CDR3 spans 17 residues. Germline assignment: CDR1 MNHEY and CDR2 SMNVEV (reference sequence). The authors' processing: Scientists estimated how many nucleated cells there were by amplifying reference gene primers. The repertoire was sequenced with immunoSEQ multiplex PCR; TCRdb's copy has only in-frame clones and lacks some. From that table come the V and J calls and clone size; the DNA was used to work out D and trimming. The sample yields 200,000 to 250,000 clones, 87% seen once. Source material: peripheral blood. The chain employs TRBV27 and TRBJ2-2, with D perhaps TRBD1 (6 bases). This sequence was found in a young woman who had recovered from COVID-19. The DNA for the CDR3 is TGTGCCAGCAGTTTATCTCCACAGGGCCCGAACACCGGGGAGCTGTTTTTT. Translating gives CASSLSPQGPNTGELFF.